Sequencing of this T cell receptor (beta chain) was carried out in a study of blood T cell repertoires in COVID-19. The protocol was immunoSEQ multiplex PCR, while the TCRdb copy is restricted to in-frame clones and leaves out a portion. Among approximately 160,000 clones listed, approximately 80% were seen once. V gave up 8 bases and J gave up 7 bases; unmatched junction bases: 15. Germline loops: CDR1 MGHDK, CDR2 SYGVNS. The CDR3 has 15 amino acids. This receptor was obtained from a woman of 80 years or more with acute or convalescent COVID-19. The sequenced sample consisted of peripheral blood. The chain joins TRBV25-1 to TRBJ1-2; 8 bases agree with TRBD1. CDR3 nucleotide sequence: TGTGCCAGCGCCCGATCGGGACAGGTTCTTTTTGGCTACACCTTC. Translated: CASARSGQVLFGYTF.